The present TCR beta chain was sequenced within a study of cytomegalovirus exposure and HLA in healthy donors. Study-level background: Approximately 81% of 350 to 400 genotyped donors fell in the Caucasian-associated ancestry cluster. Study results and caveats: A later analysis showed that HLA-associated TCR beta chains had undergone more clonal expansion than equally common others.

The CDR3 spans 16 residues. Germline lookup yields CDR1 LGHNA and CDR2 YNFKEQ. V dropped 1 base and J dropped 5 bases, with 17 bases sitting between them. Vbeta (60) and Jbeta (13) primers were used in the PCR. Assay used: immunoSEQ multiplex PCR; TCRdb lists only in-frame clones, some missing. The sample yields roughly 150,000 clones, 73% seen once. For this clone: What it binds is unknown.

The chain joins TRBV4-2 to TRBJ1-1; no clear D. Sequenced input: PBMCs. This TCR was recovered from a woman aged 18-29 years in good health and CMV-seropositive. The CDR3 DNA follows: TGTGCCAGCAGCCAAGGGTGGAGTGTCGGGGAAACTGAAGCTTTCTTT. It translates to CASSQGWSVGETEAFF.